This TCR beta chain stems from a study of OX40 agonist ivuxolimab in advanced cancers. The study in broad terms: The costimulatory receptor OX40 (CD134) was targeted by ivuxolimab, a fully human IgG2 agonistic monoclonal antibody. Peripheral TCRbeta sequencing was intended to test whether TCR sequence diversity was altered and clonal T-cell expansion was caused by ivuxolimab. Of the approximately 53 patients in dose escalation, 19 had hepatocellular carcinoma, some 15 had melanoma, 9 had renal cell carcinoma and 9 had head and neck cancer. A male proportion of 82.7% and a mean age of 60 years, ranging from roughly 23 to 80, were recorded for the dose-escalation cohort. Patients were allowed to have had prior anti-PD-1, anti-PD-L1 or anti-CTLA-4 therapy, and approximately 43% of the dose-escalation patients had previously received checkpoint inhibitors. Intravenous ivuxolimab was administered to patients every 2 weeks at six dose levels: 0.01, 0.1, 0.3, 1.5, 3 and 10 mg/kg. The paper covers the monotherapy dose-escalation part of the phase I ivuxolimab trial, which included N ≈ 57 patients. Partial responses were achieved by three dose-escalation patients, of whom one had hepatocellular carcinoma and two had cutaneous melanoma. Broad study findings and their caveats: In partial responders in the 0.1-3.0 mg/kg groups, normalized peripheral clonal expansion was found to be among the lowest, especially among CD8+ T cells. Clonal expansion of both CD4+ and CD8+ blood T cells was observed from baseline to week 6 at doses 0.1 to 3.0 mg/kg. After ivuxolimab, CD8+ T cells had more expanded clones than CD4+ T cells on average. Low levels of normalized T-cell clonal expansion were also seen in some nonresponding patients. Antigen specificity was not determined for the clonally expanded peripheral T cells.

With regard to this clone: Its antigen remains undetermined. No quality values exist for individual bases; no much larger clone is one base distant.

To sequence the TCRbeta CDR3 region, genomic DNA was isolated from the sorted cells. The immunoSEQ Assay was used to sequence the TCRbeta CDR3 regions. Sourced from immuneACCESS, this table was stored by TCRdb with only in-frame sequences that have V and J called. A share of the clones is absent; for the studies checked, an unresolved V gene accounts for under half, and the remainder has no known explanation. The table for this sample lists around 48,000 clones; 70% to 90% of them were counted only once. The ten largest make up around 9% of the sample. The trial excluded patients who had a history of autoimmune disease or who were on systemic immunosuppression. In every dose cohort, peripheral blood was drawn for TCR sequencing at baseline, cycle 4 day 1, and cycle 7 day 1. The samples were taken from a phase I, first-in-human, multicenter, open-label dose-escalation trial of ivuxolimab. Adults with locally advanced or metastatic melanoma, renal cell, hepatocellular, or head and neck squamous cell carcinoma were enrolled in the trial. Before TCR sequencing, CD4+ and CD8+ T cells were separately sorted from peripheral blood.

Here the sequenced sample was CD4+ or CD8+ T cells sorted from blood, taken in a trial of the OX40 agonist ivuxolimab. The TCR originated in an adult with an advanced solid tumor such as melanoma, head and neck, liver or kidney cancer.

The CDR3 amino acid sequence is: CASSLKGLAPDTQYF. The nucleotides read TGTGCCAGCAGTTTAAAGGGACTAGCTCCAGATACGCAGTATTTT. The chain is assembled from TRBV27 and TRBJ2-3; 9 bases in the junction line up with TRBD2. Trimmed from V: 2 bases; trimmed from J: 4 bases; junction bases lacking a gene match: 4. CDR1 is given as MNHEY and CDR2 as SMNVEV, both from the germline V gene (reference sequence). The CDR3 measures 15 amino acids from cysteine to phenylalanine. Left in the record is the CDR3 DNA by itself, 45 bases read in frame from the first base.